The 8 T cell receptor beta chains listed next were all sequenced from one sample in a study of T-cell memory formation after mild COVID-19. A single record per CDR3 protein comes from TCRdb applying MiXCR to the 5' RACE reads. The table includes approximately 390,000 distinct CDR3 sequences, approximately 15% detected once. Material for sequencing was PBMCs or a T cell subset sorted from them (not recorded which). Source of these receptors: a young man who had mild COVID-19 (a few samples of this study predate the infection). Cell type and time point are not known.

This clonotype appeared many times. The CDR3 coding sequence is TGCGCCAGCAGTTTTCGCGCCCCGAACACTGAAGCTTTCTTT. Protein sequence: CASSFRAPNTEAFF. The rearrangement joins TRBV5-1 to TRBJ1-1, with no clear D. The V end was cut by 5 bases, the J end by 1 base, with 12 bases between. The V gene's germline CDR1 is SGHRS and CDR2 YFSETQ. The CDR3 runs to 14 residues. The full variable domain, its missing parts supplied by reference TRBV5-1 and TRBJ1-1, is KAGVTQTPRYLIKTRGQQVTLSCSPISGHRSVSWYQQTPGQGLQFLFEYFSETQRNKGNFPGRFSGRQFSNSRSEMNVSTLELGDSALYLCASSFRAPNTEAFFGQGTRLTVV.

This rearrangement joins TRBV12-3 or TRBV12-4 to TRBJ2-1, with 7 bases lining up with TRBD2. Losses at the gene ends were 6 bases for V and 9 bases for J; bases not matched to a gene: 5. The CDR3 runs to 12 residues. CDR3 nucleotides: TGTGCCAGCAGCGGACTAGGTGTTGAGCAGTTCTTC. This sequence encodes CASSGLGVEQFF.

The V call is TRBV20-1, the J call TRBJ1-5; D perhaps matches TRBD1 (5 bases). The CDR3 is 17 amino acids. In germline, CDR1 is DFQATT, CDR2 SNEGSKA (reference sequence). Trimming stripped 0 bases from V and 5 bases from J, with 20 bases between. CDR3 coding DNA: TGCAGTGCTAGAGACCCAACGGGAACAGGCTCCGATCAGCCCCAGCATTTT. This translates into CSARDPTGTGSDQPQHF.

This clonotype was found a few times. The chain carries TRBV7-2 and TRBJ1-3; no reliable D call. CDR3 size: 17 residues. Trimming took off 3 bases at V and 2 bases at J, with 17 bases between the two ends. CDR1 is SGHTA and CDR2 is FQGNSA in the germline V gene. CDR3 nucleotides: TGTGCCAGCAGCTTGGGTCCCCCAGGTCAAGCTGGAAACACCATATATTTT. It yields the protein CASSLGPPGQAGNTIYF.

CDR3 sequence: CASSSYGIRNTGELFF. The CDR3 nucleotides are TGTGCCAGCAGTAGCTATGGGATTCGGAACACCGGGGAGCTGTTTTTT. The chain employs TRBV28 and TRBJ2-2; D unresolved. Looked up from germline, CDR1 is MDHEN and CDR2 is SYDVKM. The ends were cut back, 5 bases at V and 1 base at J, with 14 bases in the middle. The CDR3 totals 16 residues.

The J gene is TRBJ2-7, the V gene TRBV7-9; TRBD1 agrees at 8 bases. The CDR3 length is 13 residues. The V segment lost 1 base and the J segment 6 bases; nucleotides outside the gene matches: 2. Looked up from germline, CDR1 is SEHNR and CDR2 is FQNEAQ (reference sequence). The CDR3 DNA follows: TGTGCCAGCAGCTTAGGGACAGGGCGCGAGCAGTACTTC. Amino acid sequence: CASSLGTGREQYF.

In its sample, this clonotype was seen a few times. The chain employs TRBV6-5 and TRBJ1-3, with 9 bases that match TRBD1. With 5 bases clipped from V and 4 bases from J, the junction kept 6 bases outside the gene matches. There are 15 residues in the CDR3. The germline V gene encodes CDR1 MNHEY and CDR2 SVGAGI. The CDR3: CASSPRTGAGNTIYF. CDR3 bases: TGTGCCAGCAGTCCCCGGACAGGGGCAGGAAACACCATATATTTT.

This clonotype was seen only a few times. CDR3 protein: CASGAWSQETQYF. CDR3 nucleotides: TGTGCCAGCGGGGCGTGGTCCCAAGAGACCCAGTACTTC. The V and J genes are TRBV6-2 or TRBV6-3 and TRBJ2-5; D may be TRBD1 (5 bases). CDR1 and CDR2 from the germline V gene are MNHEY and SVGEGT. CDR3 size: 13 residues. V gave up 8 bases and J gave up 1 base, with 11 bases separating them.